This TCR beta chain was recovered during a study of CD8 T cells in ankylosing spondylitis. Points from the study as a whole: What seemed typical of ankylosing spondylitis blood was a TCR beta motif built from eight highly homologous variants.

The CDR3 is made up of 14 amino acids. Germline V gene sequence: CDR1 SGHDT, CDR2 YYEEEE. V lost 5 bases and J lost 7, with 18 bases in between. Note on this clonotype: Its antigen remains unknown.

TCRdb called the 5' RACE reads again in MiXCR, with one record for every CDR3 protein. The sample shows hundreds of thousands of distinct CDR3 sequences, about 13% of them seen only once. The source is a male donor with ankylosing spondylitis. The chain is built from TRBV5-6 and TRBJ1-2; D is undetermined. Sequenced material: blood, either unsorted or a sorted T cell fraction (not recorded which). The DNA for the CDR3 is TGTGCCAGCAGGGGAGTAATAGGTGGAGGTGGCTACACCTTC. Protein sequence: CASRGVIGGGGYTF.